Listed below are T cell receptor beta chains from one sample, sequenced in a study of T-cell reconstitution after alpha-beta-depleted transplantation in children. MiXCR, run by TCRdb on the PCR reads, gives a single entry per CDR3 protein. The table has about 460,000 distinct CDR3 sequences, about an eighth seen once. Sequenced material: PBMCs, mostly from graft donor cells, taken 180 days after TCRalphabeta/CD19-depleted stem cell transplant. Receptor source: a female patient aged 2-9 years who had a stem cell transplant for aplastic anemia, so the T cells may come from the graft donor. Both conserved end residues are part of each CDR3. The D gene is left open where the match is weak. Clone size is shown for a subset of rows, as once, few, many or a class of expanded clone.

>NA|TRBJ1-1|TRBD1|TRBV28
TGTGCCAGCTGCTTGTTAGGGACAGGGGTGAACACTGAAGCTTTCTTT
CASCLLGTGVNTEAFF
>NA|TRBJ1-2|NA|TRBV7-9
TGTGCCAGCAGCTCCACCGCTGTCAGCTATGGCTACACCTTC
CASSSTAVSYGYTF
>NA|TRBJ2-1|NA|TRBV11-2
TGTGCCAGCAGCTTAGAAAGTTTAATTGGCAGGGGCGCGGTCCGAGGCTCCTACAATGAGCAGTTCTTC
CASSLESLIGRGAVRGSYNEQFF
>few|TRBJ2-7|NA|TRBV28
TGTGCCAGCAGTTTAAGCCAGGGTTTATCTCTCGAGCAGTACTTC
CASSLSQGLSLEQYF
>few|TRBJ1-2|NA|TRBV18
TGTGCCAGCTCAACCGTAGACGGGCCCTATGGCTACACCTTC
CASSTVDGPYGYTF
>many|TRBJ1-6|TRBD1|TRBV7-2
TGTGCCAGCAGCCCTTGGACAGGGGATGGCTATAATTCACCCCTCCACTTT
CASSPWTGDGYNSPLHF
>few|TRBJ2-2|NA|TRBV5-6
TGTGCCAGCAGCTTGGCCCGGGACAGGTTCCGGGAGGCCGGGGAGCTGTTTTTT
CASSLARDRFREAGELFF
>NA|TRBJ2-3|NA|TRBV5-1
TGCGCCAGCAGCTTGGATCCCGGTTTTAGGGCAGATACGCAGTATTTT
CASSLDPGFRADTQYF
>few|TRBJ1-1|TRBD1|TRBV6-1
TGTGCCAGCAGGACTATGGACAGGGACATTGAAGCTTTCTTT
CASRTMDRDIEAFF
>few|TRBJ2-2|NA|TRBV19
TGTGCCAGTAGTATCCTGACTAACACCGGGGAGCTGTTTTTT
CASSILTNTGELFF
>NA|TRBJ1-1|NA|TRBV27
TGTGCCAGCAGTTTACTTGCCCCAGGGGCTATGAACACTGAAGCTTTCTTT
CASSLLAPGAMNTEAFF
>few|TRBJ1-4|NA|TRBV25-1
TGTGCCAGCAGTGGCGATGAGGGGGGCGCATCAACTAATGAAAAACTGTTTTTT
CASSGDEGGASTNEKLFF
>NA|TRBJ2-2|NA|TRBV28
TGTGCCAGCAGACGGACTCGCTTGAACACCGGGGAGCTGTTTTTT
CASRRTRLNTGELFF
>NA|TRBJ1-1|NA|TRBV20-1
TGCAGTGCTACCCAAGCTTTCTTT
CSATQAFF
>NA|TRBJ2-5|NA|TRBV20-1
TGCAGTGCTAGAGCCGGGCCTCTCCAAGAGACCCAGTACTTC
CSARAGPLQETQYF